The 19 T cell receptor beta chains reported below all come from one sample, sequenced in a study of TIL therapy for anti-PD-1-resistant metastatic lung cancer. Time point here: pre-treatment sample, taken before nivolumab and TIL therapy. Most excised metastases sampled were pleural nodules or supraclavicular lymph nodes. The libraries were made with immunoSEQ v3. TCRdb's copy holds only in-frame clones and misses some; the assay was immunoSEQ multiplex PCR. The sample includes 95,000 or so clones, around three fifths seen only once; the top ten take approximately 11%. The sample consisted of tumor tissue, taken at baseline. The receptor source for this set is a person aged 25 to 80 with non-small cell lung cancer.

In its sample, this clone was seen a few times. V is TRBV5-6 and J is TRBJ1-5; the match to TRBD1 covers 10 bases. V shed 3 bases and J 5 bases; nucleotides not matched to a gene: 8. The CDR3 is 16 residues long. CDR1 is SGHDT and CDR2 is YYEEEE in the germline V gene. CDR3 in amino acids: CASSSTGGVGYQPQHF. In nucleotides, the CDR3 is TGTGCCAGCAGCTCGACAGGGGGCGTGGGTTATCAGCCCCAGCATTTT.

In its sample, this clone was seen once. The chain joins TRBV7-2 to TRBJ2-7; 10 bases agree with TRBD2. V lost 5 bases, J lost 9 bases, and 13 bases stayed unmatched. The germline V gene has CDR1 SGHTA and CDR2 FQGNSA. This CDR3 has 15 amino acids. The CDR3 bases are TGTGCCAGCAGCCCCGGACTAGCGGAGCTCTATGGGCAGTACTTC. The encoded protein is CASSPGLAELYGQYF.

This clone was observed a handful of times. The chain employs TRBV28 and TRBJ1-5; 7 bases agree with TRBD1. The CDR3 has 14 amino acids. Germline trimming cut 10 bases from V and 2 bases from J; bases unmatched to any gene: 8. CDR1 and CDR2 from the germline V gene are MDHEN and SYDVKM. Here the CDR3 reads CAILRQGGNQPQHF. Written as DNA, the CDR3 is TGTGCCATCTTGAGACAGGGTGGCAATCAGCCCCAGCATTTT.

A single count supports this clone. The V and J genes are TRBV7-2 and TRBJ2-7, with D unclear. The CDR3 length is 14 residues. The V and J ends lost 0 bases and 3 bases respectively, with 9 bases between them. Looked up from germline, CDR1 is SGHTA and CDR2 is FQGNSA. CDR3 coding DNA: TGTGCCAGCAGCTTAGCTAGAGACAACTACGAGCAGTACTTC. It translates to CASSLARDNYEQYF.

The rearrangement joins TRBV6-2 or TRBV6-3 to TRBJ2-7; D call uncertain. V was cut by 5 bases and J by 5 bases, with 19 bases left in between. The CDR3 loop spans 15 amino acids. Germline V lookup: CDR1 MNHEY, CDR2 SVGEGT. CDR3 sequence reads: CASSPNPLVVNEQYF. The DNA of the CDR3 is TGTGCCAGCAGTCCCAATCCCCTTGTCGTCAACGAGCAGTACTTC.

The chain combines TRBV4-1 with TRBJ1-4; no reliable D call. Germline CDR1 MGHRA, CDR2 YSYEKL. CDR3 length: 15 amino acids. The V and J ends lost 4 bases and 3 bases respectively, with 12 bases between them. CDR3 in amino acids: CASSPDPRANEKLFF. The CDR3 DNA is TGCGCCAGCAGCCCGGACCCGAGGGCTAATGAAAAACTGTTTTTT.

This clone was recorded a few times. The chain has TRBV6-5 and TRBJ1-6; 9 bases agree with TRBD1. The CDR3 loop spans 15 amino acids. Trimming removed 2 bases from V and 6 bases from J; junction bases left unmatched: 2. Germline CDR1 MNHEY, CDR2 SVGAGI. DNA for the CDR3: TGTGCCAGCAGTTACAGGGACAGGGCTAATTCACCCCTCCACTTT. Its translation is CASSYRDRANSPLHF.

This chain links TRBV2 with TRBJ2-7; the match to TRBD2 covers 7 bases. The V and J ends lost 5 bases and 0 bases, in that order; junction bases with no gene match: 7. The CDR3 loop spans 15 amino acids. Per germline, CDR1 SNHLY and CDR2 FYNNEI. The CDR3, as DNA: TGTGCCAGCAGTACAGCGGGGTGGGGCTCCTACGAGCAGTACTTC. Protein: CASSTAGWGSYEQYF.

The rearrangement links TRBV7-3 to TRBJ2-3; perhaps D is TRBD1 or TRBD2 (5 bases each). The V and J ends lost 4 bases and 1 base respectively, with 12 bases between them. Germline CDR1 and CDR2: SGHTA and FQGTGA. The CDR3 is 15 residues long. The CDR3 protein is CASSWDGWGTDTQYF. The CDR3 DNA reads as TGTGCCAGCAGCTGGGACGGCTGGGGCACAGATACGCAGTATTTT.

Only one count was recorded for this clone. CDR3 sequence reads: CASSSGGAGTDTQYF. CDR3 in DNA: TGTGCCAGCAGTTCGGGGGGGGCCGGCACAGATACGCAGTATTTT. This sequence joins TRBV6-5 and TRBJ2-3; 8 bases match TRBD2. The V and J ends lost 4 bases and 1 base, in that order; junction bases with no gene match: 4. This CDR3 is built from 15 residues. CDR1 MNHEY and CDR2 SVGAGI come from the germline V gene.

The rearrangement links TRBV6-6 to TRBJ1-3, with D possibly matching TRBD1 (5 bases). Deletions cut 2 bases from V and 0 bases from J, with 11 bases between. This CDR3 contains 16 residues. Germline CDR1 MNHNY, CDR2 SVGAGI (reference sequence). The CDR3: CASSYRGASSGNTIYF. The DNA for the CDR3 is TGTGCCAGCAGTTACCGAGGGGCGTCCTCTGGAAACACCATATATTTT.

The chain combines TRBV24-1 with TRBJ1-2, with 11 bases lining up with TRBD1. V lost 4 bases, J lost 7 bases, and 4 bases stayed unmatched. Germline V gives CDR1 KGHDR, CDR2 SFDVKD. The CDR3 length is 14 residues. The chain's CDR3 is CATSERTGGGGYTF. CDR3 nucleotide sequence: TGTGCCACCAGTGAGCGGACAGGGGGCGGTGGCTACACCTTC.

J is TRBJ1-6 and V is TRBV5-1; a possible D gene is TRBD1 (6 bases). In germline, CDR1 is SGHRS, CDR2 YFSETQ. Between the trimmed V and J ends, which lost 5 bases and 2 bases, there was a span of 14 bases. The CDR3 is 16 amino acids. As DNA, the CDR3 is TGCGCCAGCAGGGCCTCAGGGGCTGCCTATAATTCACCCCTCCACTTT. It is translated as CASRASGAAYNSPLHF.

This chain connects TRBV28 to TRBJ2-7, with 12 bases aligning to TRBD2. Germline V gene sequence: CDR1 MDHEN, CDR2 SYDVKM. CDR3 length: 15 residues. V was clipped by 5 bases and J by 0 bases; unmatched bases: 2. CDR3 sequence: CASSALAGGSYEQYF. The DNA for the CDR3 is TGTGCCAGCAGTGCACTAGCGGGGGGCTCCTACGAGCAGTACTTC.

This clone was seen many times. V is TRBV4-1 and J is TRBJ1-4; D call uncertain. Trimming pared 0 bases from V and 3 bases from J, leaving 8 bases between. Germline V gives CDR1 MGHRA, CDR2 YSYEKL. CDR3 length: 15 amino acids. The CDR3 sequence is CASSQDKAANEKLFF. DNA of the CDR3: TGCGCCAGCAGCCAAGATAAGGCAGCTAATGAAAAACTGTTTTTT.

The V gene is TRBV25-1, the J gene TRBJ2-6; no clear D. The germline V gene encodes CDR1 MGHDK and CDR2 SYGVNS. The V and J ends lost 6 bases and 0 bases respectively, with 6 bases between them. The CDR3 contains 14 residues. Written as DNA, the CDR3 is TGTGCCAGCAGGGAAGGCTCTGGGGCCAACGTCCTGACTTTC. As protein: CASREGSGANVLTF. The entire variable domain, with the rest obtained from reference TRBV25-1 and TRBJ2-6, is as follows: EADIYQTPRYLVIGTGKKITLECSQTMGHDKMYWYQQDPGMELHLIHYSYGVNSTEKGDLSSESTVSRIRTEHFPLTLESARPSHTSQYLCASREGSGANVLTFGAGSRLTVL.

The genes are TRBV6-5 and TRBJ1-6; D gene unclear. The CDR3 consists of 16 residues. Trimming took 0 bases from V and 0 from J, leaving 6 bases between them. Germline V gene lookup returns CDR1 MNHEY and CDR2 SVGAGI. CDR3 amino acids: CASSYSDDSYNSPLHF. In DNA form, the CDR3 reads TGTGCCAGCAGTTACTCGGATGACTCCTATAATTCACCCCTCCACTTT.

This clone was found a few times. This chain uses TRBV29-1 with TRBJ2-3; D is ambiguous. Trimming took off 2 bases at V and 0 bases at J, with 9 bases between the two ends. The CDR3 length is 14 residues. The germline V gene has CDR1 SQVTM and CDR2 ANQGSEA. DNA for the CDR3: TGCAGCGTTGAAAGTTCGCTTAGCACAGATACGCAGTATTTT. Its protein product is CSVESSLSTDTQYF.

The chain joins TRBV5-1 to TRBJ1-4; D gene unclear. In germline, CDR1 is SGHRS, CDR2 YFSETQ. Trimming stripped 0 bases from V and 8 bases from J, with 11 bases between. The CDR3 consists of 14 residues. The CDR3 is CASSLATGKEKLFF. CDR3 coding DNA: TGCGCCAGCAGCTTGGCCACGGGGAAAGAAAAACTGTTTTTT.